Given below is one T cell receptor beta chain in context. This receptor's antigen is unknown. Base-call qualities are not available, and no considerably larger clone is one nucleotide away. TCRbeta CDR3 regions were amplified from genomic DNA using the immunoSEQ Assay, a bias-controlled multiplex PCR. On the study's bioinformatics: Nucleated cell counts per sample were estimated from amplification of reference gene primers within the assay. Sequence reads were collapsed and filtered to measure the absolute abundance of every unique TCRbeta CDR3 rearrangement. For each sample, productive Simpson clonality was calculated as the square root of Simpson's diversity index over productive rearrangements. TCRdb provides this immuneACCESS table in a form limited to in-frame rearrangements. Some clones are lacking; in checked studies, under half of them reflect an unresolved V gene, and why the rest are absent is not known. Clone size and V and J calls were adopted from that table, with D and trimming inferred from the DNA. Here the sample has about 210,000 clones; 75% to 85% occur a single time. Roughly 13% of the sample rests with the top ten.

These data come from a study of blood T cell repertoires in COVID-19 (TCRdb year 2020). Regarding the study in general: Samples from collaborators originated in the United States, Italy and Spain and spanned both the acute and convalescent phases of COVID-19. Where available, HLA class I and class II types were obtained from metadata supplied by the sample provider rather than from assay-based typing. Samples came from the ongoing ImmuneRACE study (first 160 participants) plus 1,254 subjects from 6 global collaborators. The dataset comprised deeply sampled blood TCRbeta repertoires from subjects exposed to, actively infected with, or recovered from COVID-19. The sample metadata nearly always contained a de-identified subject ID, COVID-19 status, age in years and sex. The material from the prospective study consisted of cDNA or gDNA derived from T cells, B-cell-depleted T cells, or PBMCs. A freely available public database, intended as a resource for researchers studying the immune response to SARS-CoV-2, is where the repertoires were released.

Overall results and qualifications from the work: The quantity of clinical and demographic metadata differed by source and by participant and was supplied without curation.

Trimming leaves V shorter by 5 bases and J shorter by 5 bases, with the junction holding 13 bases beyond the gene matches. As encoded in the germline V gene, CDR1 is LGHNT while CDR2 is FRNRAP. From the cysteine through the phenylalanine, the CDR3 covers 17 amino acids. Of the read, only the CDR3 DNA is kept; its 51 bases are in frame from base 1. Each collaborating institution followed its own protocols to collect whole blood in K2EDTA tubes. Collaborator samples were shipped for TCRbeta analysis as frozen whole blood, isolated PBMCs, or DNA extracted from either sample type. This sequence was found in a human donor in a cohort sampled during active COVID-19. The chain joins TRBV12-5 to TRBJ2-2, and TRBD1 aligns with 8 junction nucleotides. Material for sequencing was peripheral blood. The CDR3 region reads CASGTGQGKVRTGELFF. The DNA sequence is TGTGCTAGTGGTACCGGACAGGGAAAGGTCCGGACCGGGGAGCTGTTTTTT.